A selection of T cell receptor beta chains follows, all from one sample in a study of T cell repertoires in cytomegalovirus infection. TCRdb redid the calling of the reads with MiXCR, one entry per CDR3 protein. The sample yields under 450,000 distinct CDR3 sequences, about a third seen once. These receptors' antigens are unknown. The sample in question was cultured PBMCs, obtained from culture after CMV antigen stimulation. The receptors here all came from a human donor in good health (CMV status not recorded). Some clones in this sample may be carry-over from other donors' samples. Both conserved end residues are part of each CDR3. D genes are given only for firm matches. Clone size is given for some rows only: seen once, a few or many times, or a class if the clone is expanded.

clone size: few
D gene: TRBD1
V gene: TRBV27
J gene: TRBJ2-1
CDR3 DNA: TGTGCCAGCAGTTTAATCCACGGGACAGGAGTTTACAATGAGCAGTTCTTC
CDR3 protein: CASSLIHGTGVYNEQFF

clone size: NA
D gene: TRBD1
V gene: TRBV19
J gene: TRBJ1-5
CDR3 DNA: TGTGCCAGTAGGGCTTTTACCGGGACAGCAAATCAGCCCCAGCATTTT
CDR3 protein: CASRAFTGTANQPQHF

clone size: NA
D gene: NA
V gene: TRBV20-1
J gene: TRBJ1-4
CDR3 DNA: TGCAGTGCCACTGACAGTCCTAATGAAAAACTGTTTTTT
CDR3 protein: CSATDSPNEKLFF

clone size: NA
D gene: NA
V gene: TRBV2
J gene: TRBJ1-5
CDR3 DNA: TGTGCCAGCGGGGCAGATCAGGATAGCAATCAGCCCCAGCATTTT
CDR3 protein: CASGADQDSNQPQHF

clone size: few
D gene: NA
V gene: TRBV20-1
J gene: TRBJ1-1
CDR3 DNA: TGCAGTGCCATTCACCTTACAGTGAACACTGAAGCTTTCTTT
CDR3 protein: CSAIHLTVNTEAFF

clone size: NA
D gene: NA
V gene: TRBV4-3
J gene: TRBJ1-4
CDR3 DNA: TGCGCCAGCAGCCAGCCCCGACGGGGGTCGAATGAAAAACTGTTTTTT
CDR3 protein: CASSQPRRGSNEKLFF

clone size: few
D gene: NA
V gene: TRBV7-2
J gene: TRBJ1-5
CDR3 DNA: TGTGCCAGCAGCTTACGGGGGTATAGCAATCAGCCCCAGCATTTT
CDR3 protein: CASSLRGYSNQPQHF

clone size: few
D gene: NA
V gene: TRBV7-9
J gene: TRBJ2-1
CDR3 DNA: TGTGCCAGCAGCCCTCCGGGGGTTAACAATGAGCAGTTCTTC
CDR3 protein: CASSPPGVNNEQFF

clone size: many
D gene: NA
V gene: TRBV7-2
J gene: TRBJ1-1
CDR3 DNA: TGTGCCAGCAGCTTATCGGCCGCGATGAACACTGAAGCTTTCTTT
CDR3 protein: CASSLSAAMNTEAFF

clone size: NA
D gene: NA
V gene: TRBV7-3
J gene: TRBJ2-3
CDR3 DNA: TGTGCCAGCAGCTTAAAGGCCGGGCCATCTGGAAATACGCAGTATTTT
CDR3 protein: CASSLKAGPSGNTQYF

clone size: NA
D gene: NA
V gene: TRBV6-6
J gene: TRBJ2-1
CDR3 DNA: TGTGCCAGCAGTTACTCGAAATTCCACAATGAGCAGTTCTTC
CDR3 protein: CASSYSKFHNEQFF

clone size: NA
D gene: TRBD2
V gene: TRBV6-6
J gene: TRBJ2-4
CDR3 DNA: TGTGCCAGCAGTTCATCGGGGCGCGGGGGTCAAAACATTCAGTACTTC
CDR3 protein: CASSSSGRGGQNIQYF